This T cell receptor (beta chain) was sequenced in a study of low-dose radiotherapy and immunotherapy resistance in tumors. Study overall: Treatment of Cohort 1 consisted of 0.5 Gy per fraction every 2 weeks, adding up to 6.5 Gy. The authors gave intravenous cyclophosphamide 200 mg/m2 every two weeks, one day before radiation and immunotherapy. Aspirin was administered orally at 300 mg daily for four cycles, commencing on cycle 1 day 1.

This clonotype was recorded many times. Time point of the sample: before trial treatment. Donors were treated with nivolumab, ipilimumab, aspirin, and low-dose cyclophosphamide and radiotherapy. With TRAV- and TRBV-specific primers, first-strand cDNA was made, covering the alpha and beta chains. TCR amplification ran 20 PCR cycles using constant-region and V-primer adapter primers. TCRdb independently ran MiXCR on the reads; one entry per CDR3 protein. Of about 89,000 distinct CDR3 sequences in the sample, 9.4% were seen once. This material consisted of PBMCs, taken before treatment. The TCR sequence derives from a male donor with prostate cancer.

The CDR3 DNA follows: TGTGCCAGCAGCTCTAGCGGGAGGGTGACCGGGGAGCTGTTTTTT. The encoded protein is CASSSSGRVTGELFF. This chain connects TRBV7-2 to TRBJ2-2, with TRBD2 matching 12 bases. Germline values: CDR1 SGHTA, CDR2 FQGNSA. V shed 4 bases, J shed 5 bases, and the junction held 2 bases outside the gene matches. This CDR3 comprises 15 residues.